This T cell receptor beta chain emerged from a study of identical twins. Study-wide results and limits: Insertion counts were lower in abundant cord blood beta clonotypes, a trend that memory repertoires did not show. Modeled out-of-frame TCR alpha sharing in monozygotic twins fell below observed levels.

Comment on this clonotype: Its antigen is as yet unknown.

MiXCR, applied by TCRdb to the 5' RACE reads, yields one record per CDR3 protein. Found here are about 920,000 distinct CDR3 sequences, roughly 12% of them singletons; the top ten hold roughly 1.6%. V dropped 6 bases and J dropped 0 bases, with 15 bases sitting between them. The germline CDR1 and CDR2 sequences are MNHEY and SMNVEV (reference sequence). The CDR3 covers 15 residues. This sample also appeared in a second study, on yellow fever vaccine responses in identical twins.

The sample comprised PBMCs. This TCR was sampled from a young woman in good health. The chain joins TRBV27 to TRBJ2-7; D is unresolved. CDR3 sequence reads: CASSLSPGSSYEQYF. As DNA, the CDR3 is TGTGCCAGCAGCCTATCCCCCGGTAGCTCCTACGAGCAGTACTTC.